The TCR beta chain described here comes from a study of T cells after posttransplantation cyclophosphamide. General observations from the study: Recipient CMV seropositivity and CMV reactivation strongly tracked TRB clonality.

The V gene end was trimmed by 0 bases and the J gene end by 5 bases; junction bases not matched to a gene: 19. The CDR3 is made up of 20 amino acids. CDR1 and CDR2 from the germline V gene are SGHTA and FQGNSA. Repertoires were generated with immunoSEQ multiplex PCR, while TCRdb's copy carries only in-frame clones and drops some. Here the sample spans about 52,000 clones, about 86% being singletons. In regard to this clone: Its specificity is not known.

The source material was PBMCs. This sequence was found in a man aged 25 to 40 with a blood cancer, CMV-positive, and with a related stem cell donor. The rearrangement links TRBV7-2 to TRBJ2-7, with TRBD2 matching over 10 bases. The CDR3 nucleotides are TGTGCCAGCAGCTTAGCCGGAAGAAGGACTAGCGGAGGCCTTCGAGACGAGCAGTACTTC. Amino acids: CASSLAGRRTSGGLRDEQYF.